This T cell receptor (beta chain) was documented in a study of CD8+CD57+ T cells in acquired aplastic anemia. About the research overall: Sorting CD4+ and CD8+ cells gave DNA averaging about 2.9 ug.

The V gene's germline CDR1 is SGDLS and CDR2 YYNGEE. This CDR3 contains 14 residues. Trimming removed 0 bases from V and 4 bases from J, with 10 bases in between. Genomic DNA provided the template from which TCR beta VDJ and CDR3 profiles were obtained. TCRdb used MiXCR to reprocess the reads, holding one entry per CDR3 protein. Altogether roughly 190,000 distinct CDR3 sequences are present, around 47% being singletons, with the ten largest covering about 8.8%. Previously, flow cytometry had revealed CD8+CD57+ cell expansion in the patients chosen for sequencing. Blood sampling was performed on the patients, and none of them had received therapy by then.

The sequence was collected from a human donor with aplastic anemia. The rearrangement uses TRBV9 and TRBJ2-5, with D possibly matching TRBD1 (6 bases). Source material: sorted CD4+, CD8+, or CD8+CD57+ T cells (not recorded which) from PBMCs. The CDR3 spells CASSVGGGPETQYF. The CDR3 nucleotides are TGTGCCAGCAGCGTAGGAGGGGGTCCAGAGACCCAGTACTTC.